Included here is one T cell receptor (beta chain) sequence, with context. Methods used by the authors: Estimation of nucleated cell counts relied on the amplification of reference gene primers. Measured with immunoSEQ multiplex PCR; TCRdb has only the in-frame clones, and not every one. V and J calls plus clone size are reproduced from that table; the DNA served to infer D and trimming. This sample has about 270,000 clones, with roughly 86% found just once. The data derive from a study of blood T cell repertoires in COVID-19. About the study: Researchers got acute and convalescent COVID-19 samples from the United States, Italy and Spain. PBMCs, B-cell-depleted T cells, or T cells provided the cDNA or gDNA that made up the material.

The material sequenced was peripheral blood. This sequence originates from a woman between 55 and 75 years old who had recovered from COVID-19.

CDR3 protein: CASSTGQGTGANVLTF. Written as DNA, the CDR3 is TGTGCCAGCAGCACGGGACAGGGGACTGGGGCCAACGTCCTGACTTTC. This sequence joins TRBV11-3 and TRBJ2-6; TRBD1 agrees at 10 bases. Germline assignment: CDR1 SGHNT and CDR2 YENEEA. The V gene end was trimmed by 5 bases and the J gene end by 2 bases; junction bases not matched to a gene: 3. The CDR3 has 16 amino acids.